These T cell receptor beta chains were read from a single sample in a study of CD8+CD57+ T cells in acquired aplastic anemia. TCRdb reprocessed the reads with MiXCR, giving one entry per CDR3 protein. The table shows 150,000 to 200,000 distinct CDR3 sequences, with 64% occurring only once. The source material was sorted CD4+, CD8+, or CD8+CD57+ T cells (not recorded which) from PBMCs. The receptors originated from a human donor with severe aplastic anemia or a healthy control (not recorded which). Each CDR3 is given without its conserved first and last residue.

J: TRBJ2-5
V: TRBV6-6
CDR3: ASSYSTEQY

J: TRBJ1-2
V: TRBV20-1
CDR3: SASRLQGHGYT

J: TRBJ1-2
V: TRBV28
CDR3: ASSLSLTDRGDRYT

J: TRBJ2-7
V: TRBV7-9
CDR3: ASSLEALYEQY

J: TRBJ2-7
V: TRBV7-6
CDR3: ASSHDGQGWITDTQY

J: TRBJ1-1
V: TRBV19
CDR3: ASSKWTGVMNTEAF

J: TRBJ1-6
V: TRBV2
CDR3: ASRTGSRPLH

J: TRBJ2-5
V: TRBV18
CDR3: ASSPGTGLQETQY

J: TRBJ1-5
V: TRBV20-1
CDR3: SASGGGSNQPQH

J: TRBJ2-5
V: TRBV7-2
CDR3: ASSLEGAETQY

J: TRBJ1-3
V: TRBV2
CDR3: ASKKGEGNTIY

J: TRBJ2-2
V: TRBV20-1
CDR3: SAREGLNTGELF

J: TRBJ2-4
V: TRBV12-3/TRBV12-4
CDR3: ASSLAGRGAKNIQY

J: TRBJ2-7
V: TRBV20-1
CDR3: SAFSPQGRYEQY

J: TRBJ2-5
V: TRBV24-1
CDR3: ATSDVGTAQETQY

J: TRBJ2-7
V: TRBV20-1
CDR3: SARVPGGVEQY

J: TRBJ1-1
V: TRBV19
CDR3: ASSILGAGYATF

J: TRBJ2-5
V: TRBV20-1
CDR3: SARDWARASGGARETQY

J: TRBJ2-1
V: TRBV6-1
CDR3: ASKGVGTYNEQF

J: TRBJ2-7
V: TRBV25-1
CDR3: ASIMDRATYEQY